This TCR beta chain was recorded in a study of T cell repertoires in cytomegalovirus infection. This clonotype was detected ten times or more. V lost 2 bases and J lost 2; bases outside the gene matches: 0. This CDR3 has 14 residues. Germline CDR1 SGHTA, CDR2 FQGTGA. MiXCR, applied by TCRdb to the reads, yields one record per CDR3 protein. This sample has nearly 550,000 distinct CDR3 sequences, with about 15% found just once. What was sequenced was CD8+ T cells from PBMCs. V usage is TRBV7-3 and J usage is TRBJ2-5; the match to TRBD2 covers 9 bases. This TCR came from a human donor in good health (CMV status not recorded). Some clones in this sample may be carry-over from other donors' samples. The CDR3 sequence: CASSLAGGQETQYF. For the CDR3, the DNA is TGTGCCAGCAGCTTAGCGGGGGGGCAAGAGACCCAGTACTTC.